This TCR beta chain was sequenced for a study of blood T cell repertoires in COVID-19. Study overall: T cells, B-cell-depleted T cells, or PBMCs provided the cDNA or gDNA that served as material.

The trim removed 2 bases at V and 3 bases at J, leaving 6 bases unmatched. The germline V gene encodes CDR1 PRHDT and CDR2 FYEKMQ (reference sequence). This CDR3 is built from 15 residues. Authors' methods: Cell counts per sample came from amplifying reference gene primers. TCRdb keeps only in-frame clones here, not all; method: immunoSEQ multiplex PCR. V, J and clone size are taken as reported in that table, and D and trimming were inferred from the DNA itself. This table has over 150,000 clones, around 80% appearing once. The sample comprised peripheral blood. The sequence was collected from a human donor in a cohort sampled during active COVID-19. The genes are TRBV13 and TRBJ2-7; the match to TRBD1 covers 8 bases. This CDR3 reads CASSLNGDRSYEQYF. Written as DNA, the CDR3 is TGTGCCAGCAGCTTAAATGGGGACAGGAGCTACGAGCAGTACTTC. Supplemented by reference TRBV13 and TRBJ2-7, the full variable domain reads AAGVIQSPRHLIKEKRETATLKCYPIPRHDTVYWYQQGPGQDPQFLISFYEKMQSDKGSIPDRFSAQQFSDYHSELNMSSLELGDSALYFCASSLNGDRSYEQYFGPGTRLTVT.